This TCR beta chain was captured in a study of shared clonotypes between healthy human individuals. CDR3 length: 12 residues. J gave up 1 base and V 7 bases, and 1 base lay outside the gene matches. Germline loops: CDR1 GTSNPN, CDR2 SVGIG (reference sequence). TCRdb's table, derived via immunoSEQ multiplex PCR, lists solely in-frame clones and lacks some. The data contain a few hundred thousand clones, around 96% of them singletons. The chain carries TRBV30 and TRBJ2-1, with 7 bases that match TRBD2. The clonotype comes from a man in his thirties or forties in good health. Sample: memory CD8+ T cells sorted from blood. Noted subset: CD45RO+ cells pooled with CCR7-negative TemRA cells. CDR3 coding DNA: TGTGCCTCAGCGGGGTCCTACAATGAGCAGTTCTTC. This sequence encodes CASAGSYNEQFF.